This paragraph covers one T cell receptor beta chain sequence. At one end, the junction sequence differs from germline, possibly due to a read error. The record originates from a study of blood T cell repertoires in COVID-19. As for the study in general: Acute and convalescent COVID-19 samples came from the United States, Italy and Spain. The cDNA or gDNA used as material had been derived from T cells, B-cell-depleted T cells, or PBMCs.

The germline V gene has CDR1 SGHAT and CDR2 FQNNGV. The CDR3 spans 13 residues. How the authors handled the data: From reference gene primer amplification, estimates of nucleated cell counts were derived. TCRdb keeps only in-frame clones here, not all; method: immunoSEQ multiplex PCR. That table is the source of V, J and clone size, and D and trimming were worked out from the DNA. The sample consists of around 200,000 clones, about four fifths of them appearing once. Sequenced input: peripheral blood. This chain joins TRBV11-2 and TRBJ2-7; 9 nucleotides match TRBD2. This receptor was identified in a man aged 40-55 years with active or convalescent COVID-19. The DNA of the CDR3 is TGTGCCAGCACCTTAGCGGGAGTTCTCGAGCAGTACTTC. Protein: CASTLAGVLEQYF.